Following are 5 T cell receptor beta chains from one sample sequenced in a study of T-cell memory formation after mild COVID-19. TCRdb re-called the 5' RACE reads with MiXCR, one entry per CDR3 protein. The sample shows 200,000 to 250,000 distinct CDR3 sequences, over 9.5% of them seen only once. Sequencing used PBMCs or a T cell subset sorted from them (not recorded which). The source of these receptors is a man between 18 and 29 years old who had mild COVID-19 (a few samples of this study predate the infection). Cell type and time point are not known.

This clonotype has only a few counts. The CDR3 DNA follows: TGTGCCAGCACTAGAAGCAGGGGGCCTACAGATACGCAGTATTTT. This codes for CASTRSRGPTDTQYF. This chain uses TRBV7-2 with TRBJ2-3; 8 positions agree with TRBD1. Germline V gives CDR1 SGHTA, CDR2 FQGNSA. This CDR3 comprises 15 residues. The trim removed 7 bases at V and 3 bases at J, leaving 9 bases unmatched.

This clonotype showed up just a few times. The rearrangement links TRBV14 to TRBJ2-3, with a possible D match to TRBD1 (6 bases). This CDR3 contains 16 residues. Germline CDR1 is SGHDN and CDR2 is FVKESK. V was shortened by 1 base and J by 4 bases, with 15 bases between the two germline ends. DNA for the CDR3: TGTGCCAGCAGCCAAGCCCCCAGGGGAACGGCAGATACGCAGTATTTT. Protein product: CASSQAPRGTADTQYF.

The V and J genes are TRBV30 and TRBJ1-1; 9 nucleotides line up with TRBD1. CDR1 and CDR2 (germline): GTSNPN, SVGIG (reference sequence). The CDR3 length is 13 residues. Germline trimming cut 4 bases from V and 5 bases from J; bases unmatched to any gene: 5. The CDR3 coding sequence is TGTGCCTGGACCGGACAGGGGAGGACTGAAGCTTTCTTT. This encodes CAWTGQGRTEAFF.

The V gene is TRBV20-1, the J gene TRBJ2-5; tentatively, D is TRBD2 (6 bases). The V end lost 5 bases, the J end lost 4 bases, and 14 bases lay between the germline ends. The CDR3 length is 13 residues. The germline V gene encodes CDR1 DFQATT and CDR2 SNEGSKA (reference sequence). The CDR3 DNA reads TGCAGTGCTCCCGCCCCGGGGGTAGAGACCCAGTACTTC. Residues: CSAPAPGVETQYF.

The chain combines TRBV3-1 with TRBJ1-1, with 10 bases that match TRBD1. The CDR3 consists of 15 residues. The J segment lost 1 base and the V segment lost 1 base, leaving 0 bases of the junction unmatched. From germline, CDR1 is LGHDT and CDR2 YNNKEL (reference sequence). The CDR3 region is CASSQGTGGNTEAFF. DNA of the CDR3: TGTGCCAGCAGCCAAGGGACAGGGGGGAACACTGAAGCTTTCTTT. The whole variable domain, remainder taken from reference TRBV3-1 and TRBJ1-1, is DTAVSQTPKYLVTQMGNDKSIKCEQNLGHDTMYWYKQDSKKFLKIMFSYNNKELIINETVPNRFSPKSPDKAHLNLHINSLELGDSAVYFCASSQGTGGNTEAFFGQGTRLTVV.